This passage covers 9 T cell receptor beta chains from one sample sequenced in a study of blood T cell repertoires in COVID-19. The repertoire was sequenced with immunoSEQ multiplex PCR; TCRdb's copy has only in-frame clones and lacks some. The table lists around 40,000 clones, more than 80% of them singletons. Specimen: peripheral blood. All receptors derive from a man in his sixties with active COVID-19.

This chain joins TRBV12-1 and TRBJ2-5; the table's D call of TRBD1 was not tested on the DNA. TRBV12-1 counts as a pseudogene. The CDR3 covers 16 residues. The CDR3 coding sequence is TGTGCCAGCAGCCCCCTGCGTGGGCTACTAGGGGGGACCCAGTACTTC. The encoded protein is CASSPLRGLLGGTQYF.

The rearrangement uses TRBV7-2 and TRBJ2-5, with 8 nucleotides matching TRBD1. V lost 2 bases and J lost 5; bases outside the gene matches: 13. Looked up from germline, CDR1 is SGHTA and CDR2 is FQGNSA. CDR3 size: 17 residues. The CDR3 nucleotides are TGTGCCAGCAGCTTACCCTCGGGACAGGTCTTTAGTGAGACCCAGTACTTC. This gives the protein CASSLPSGQVFSETQYF.

The chain carries TRBV7-8 and TRBJ2-1; 12 nucleotides agree with TRBD2. The trim removed 5 bases at V and 2 bases at J, leaving 13 bases unmatched. Germline values: CDR1 SGHVS, CDR2 FQNEAQ. The CDR3 covers 19 residues. The CDR3 spells CASSLRTSGNIGAYNEQFF. Here the CDR3 DNA reads TGTGCCAGCAGCCTGAGGACTAGCGGGAATATAGGGGCCTACAATGAGCAGTTCTTC.

This clone was recorded only once. The CDR3 DNA sequence: TGCAGTGCTAGTGCGGGCTCTGGAAACACCATATATTTT. As protein: CSASAGSGNTIYF. This chain joins TRBV20-1 and TRBJ1-3; D remains ambiguous. The length of the CDR3 is 13 residues. Germline V gives CDR1 DFQATT, CDR2 SNEGSKA (reference sequence). V shed 3 bases and J shed 0 bases, with 6 bases lying between them.

This chain joins TRBV6-5 and TRBJ2-3, with 8 bases matching TRBD2. CDR1 is MNHEY and CDR2 is SVGAGI in the germline V gene. V was clipped by 11 bases and J by 4 bases; unmatched bases: 11. CDR3 size: 14 residues. CDR3 amino acids: CASSVGGRPDTQYF. For the CDR3, the DNA is TGTGCCTCATCCGTGGGCGGGAGGCCAGATACGCAGTATTTT.

The chain couples TRBV3-1 (or the pseudogene TRBV3-2) to TRBJ1-6, with no clear D. Trimming stripped 0 bases from V and 8 bases from J, with 5 bases between. Germline V gene data show CDR1 as LGHDT and CDR2 as YNNKEL (reference sequence). This CDR3 has 13 residues. CDR3 coding DNA: TGTGCCAGCAGCCAAGATCGTGATTCACCCCTCCACTTT. Residues: CASSQDRDSPLHF.

This chain links TRBV19 with TRBJ2-7; TRBD1 aligns across 7 bases. V lost 11 bases and J lost 2; bases outside the gene matches: 9. The CDR3 contains 13 residues. The V gene's germline CDR1 is LNHDA and CDR2 SQIVND (reference sequence). CDR3: CASHGQGAYEQYF. The DNA for the CDR3 is TGTGCCTCTCACGGGCAGGGGGCCTACGAGCAGTACTTC.

This clone was detected only once. The V gene is TRBV7-2, the J gene TRBJ2-3, with a tentative D call TRBD2 (5 bases). CDR1 and CDR2 (germline): SGHTA, FQGNSA. The germline V and J ends were trimmed by 5 bases and 5 bases, with 8 bases remaining between them. The CDR3 runs 12 residues. CDR3 region: CASSDGGDTQYF. The CDR3 DNA sequence: TGTGCCAGCAGCGATGGAGGAGATACGCAGTATTTT. Using reference TRBV7-2 and TRBJ2-3 for the parts outside the CDR3, the full variable domain is GAGVSQSPSNKVTEKGKDVELRCDPISGHTALYWYRQSLGQGLEFLIYFQGNSAPDKSGLPSDRFSAERTGGSVSTLTIQRTQQEDSAVYLCASSDGGDTQYFGPGTRLTVL.

The chain carries TRBV7-3 and TRBJ2-1; D is perhaps TRBD2 (6 bases). The CDR3 runs to 14 residues. V was clipped by 4 bases and J by 6 bases, with 13 bases between them. Germline-derived CDR1 and CDR2 are SGHTA and FQGTGA. DNA of the CDR3: TGTGCCAGCAGCTCTTATCTAGCGACCAATGAGCAGTTCTTC. Translated: CASSSYLATNEQFF.